These 20 T cell receptor beta chains were all obtained from the same sample, sequenced in a study of regulatory T cells in long-lasting Graves disease. Indicated time point: newly diagnosed GD, antithyroid drugs for less than 3 months. The TCR library was made from RNA that had been extracted from PBMCs in TRIzol. Arm-PCR of CDR3 regions with iRepertoire HTBI primers generated TCR beta libraries. Each CDR3 protein gets one entry after TCRdb re-called the multiplex PCR reads with MiXCR. The sample contains about 320,000 distinct CDR3 sequences, 15% to 20% of which appear only once. Material: peripheral blood mononuclear cells (PBMCs), obtained at new diagnosis, from a patient treated with antithyroid drugs. Every receptor here comes from a female donor with Graves disease.

Many counts were recorded for this clonotype. CDR3 DNA sequence: TGTGCCAGCAGCTTACGGGGGGCTACGAGAAACACCATATATTTT. It is translated as CASSLRGATRNTIYF. This rearrangement joins TRBV7-9 to TRBJ1-3, with D perhaps TRBD1 (6 bases). This CDR3 spans 15 amino acids. The V gene lost 2 bases and the J gene lost 5 bases, with 13 bases spanning the gap. The V gene's germline CDR1 is SEHNR and CDR2 FQNEAQ (reference sequence).

This clonotype was counted many times. The chain joins TRBV28 to TRBJ1-6; D unresolved. Trimming took off 5 bases at V and 4 bases at J, with 12 bases between the two ends. CDR3 length equals 15 residues. Per germline, CDR1 MDHEN and CDR2 SYDVKM. CDR3 in amino acids: CASSPRREYNSPLHF. The CDR3 coding sequence is TGTGCCAGCAGTCCGCGCCGCGAGTATAATTCACCCCTCCACTTT.

This clonotype appeared many times. The chain uses TRBV28 and TRBJ1-1; D not resolved. V lost 11 bases and J 5 bases, leaving 12 bases between the germline ends. Germline V gives CDR1 MDHEN, CDR2 SYDVKM. This CDR3 has 11 residues. The CDR3 is CAGTRGTEAFF. In DNA form, the CDR3 reads TGTGCCGGTACGCGTGGGACTGAAGCTTTCTTT.

This clonotype has only a few counts. The genes are TRBV5-5 and TRBJ2-1; 11 positions match TRBD2. CDR3 size: 16 residues. With V trimmed by 5 bases and J by 4 bases, 8 bases remained unmatched. Germline V gene lookup returns CDR1 SGHKS and CDR2 YYEKEE (reference sequence). The CDR3 sequence: CASRTRLAGGYNEQFF. The CDR3 DNA follows: TGTGCCAGCAGAACAAGGCTAGCGGGGGGATACAATGAGCAGTTCTTC.

This chain connects TRBV4-1 to TRBJ2-5; possibly TRBD1 for D (5 bases). Germline values: CDR1 MGHRA, CDR2 YSYEKL. This CDR3 region has 16 residues. The germline V and J ends were trimmed by 0 bases and 0 bases, with 11 bases remaining between them. The CDR3 coding sequence is TGCGCCAGCAGCCAAGATGACAGCTCGTACCAAGAGACCCAGTACTTC. Its translation: CASSQDDSSYQETQYF.

The rearrangement links TRBV14 to TRBJ1-1; D not resolved. V dropped 1 base and J dropped 0 bases, with 9 bases sitting between them. The CDR3 length is 15 residues. The germline V gene has CDR1 SGHDN and CDR2 FVKESK. The CDR3 here is CASSQAVGLNTEAFF. CDR3 DNA: TGTGCCAGCAGCCAAGCGGTCGGTTTGAACACTGAAGCTTTCTTT. Variable domain in full (rest from reference TRBV14 and TRBJ1-1): EAGVTQFPSHSVIEKGQTVTLRCDPISGHDNLYWYRRVMGKEIKFLLHFVKESKQDESGMPNNRFLAERTGGTYSTLKVQPAELEDSGVYFCASSQAVGLNTEAFFGQGTRLTVV.

There are many counts of this clonotype. V usage is TRBV5-1 and J usage is TRBJ2-3; possibly TRBD1 or TRBD2 for D (5 bases each). Germline V gives CDR1 SGHRS, CDR2 YFSETQ. The CDR3 spans 13 residues. Trimming left V 3 bases short and J 9 bases short, with 14 bases between. The chain's CDR3 is CASSYGTLGTQYF. The CDR3 DNA follows: TGCGCCAGCAGCTACGGGACCCTCGGGACGCAGTATTTT.

The table lists this clonotype with many counts. The chain links TRBV2 to TRBJ1-1; D is undetermined. CDR1 and CDR2 (germline): SNHLY, FYNNEI. V lost 6 bases, J lost 1 base, and 9 bases lay in between. The CDR3 runs to 13 residues. The DNA for the CDR3 is TGTGCCAGCAGACAAAGACAGAACACTGAAGCTTTCTTT. Residues: CASRQRQNTEAFF.

This clonotype was observed many times. Mismatch with germline at one junction end may stem from a read error. The chain couples TRBV28 to TRBJ2-7; the D gene could be TRBD1 or TRBD2 (5 bases each). CDR1 is MDHEN and CDR2 is SYDVKM in the germline V gene. The CDR3 sequence is 13 residues long. The CDR3, as DNA: TGCGCCAGTTCTCGGGACGGACCCTACGAGCAGTACTTC. It yields the protein CASSRDGPYEQYF.

CDR3 loop: CASSLARGRLDTQYF. Written as DNA, the CDR3 is TGTGCCAGCAGCTTGGCAAGGGGGCGATTGGATACGCAGTATTTT. The chain carries TRBV5-4 and TRBJ2-3; 7 bases map to TRBD1. This CDR3 has 15 residues. V lost 0 bases to trimming and J lost 6 bases; unmatched junction nucleotides: 7. Germline loops: CDR1 SGHNT, CDR2 YYREEE (reference sequence).

The gene calls are TRBV10-3 and TRBJ1-2; D is possibly TRBD1 (5 bases). The CDR3 covers 15 residues. Germline CDR1 reads ENHRY; CDR2 reads SYGVKD. Trimming shortened V by 2 bases and J by 2 bases, and 12 bases separated the two germline ends. This CDR3 reads CAISEGDPFNYGYTF. For the CDR3, the DNA is TGTGCCATCAGTGAGGGGGACCCATTCAACTATGGCTACACCTTC.

At least ten counts were recorded for this clonotype. The V gene is TRBV7-2, the J gene TRBJ2-5; 7 bases fit TRBD1. Germline-derived CDR1 and CDR2 are SGHTA and FQGNSA. The CDR3 contains 14 residues. The junction had 4 bases not matched to a gene; V was cut back by 5 bases and J by 1 base. The chain's CDR3 is CASSPGQLQETQYF. The CDR3 DNA is TGTGCCAGCAGCCCGGGACAGCTCCAAGAGACCCAGTACTTC.

This clonotype showed up many times. V usage is TRBV27 and J usage is TRBJ2-7, with 7 bases identical to TRBD2. The trim removed 6 bases at V and 4 bases at J, leaving 9 bases unmatched. CDR3 length: 14 amino acids. CDR1 is MNHEY and CDR2 is SMNVEV in the germline V gene (reference sequence). CDR3 loop: CASSPALADYEQYF. The CDR3 nucleotides read TGTGCCAGCAGCCCGGCCCTAGCGGATTACGAGCAGTACTTC.

The chain carries TRBV19 and TRBJ2-5; D not certain. Germline CDR1 and CDR2: LNHDA and SQIVND (reference sequence). V was cut by 8 bases and J by 4 bases, with 14 bases left in between. The CDR3 is 13 amino acids. CDR3 sequence: CASSLVSRETQYF. The CDR3, as DNA: TGTGCCAGTTCCTTGGTTAGCCGAGAGACCCAGTACTTC.

This clonotype was recorded at least ten times. This rearrangement joins TRBV20-1 to TRBJ2-7, with D uncertain. Per the germline V gene, CDR1 is DFQATT and CDR2 is SNEGSKA (reference sequence). Trimming stripped 4 bases from V and 1 base from J, with 11 bases between. The CDR3 spans 13 residues. The CDR3 loop is CSAIPDQSYEQYF. CDR3 DNA sequence: TGCAGTGCTATTCCGGACCAATCCTACGAGCAGTACTTC.

Many counts were recorded for this clonotype. V gene TRBV6-2 or TRBV6-3 combines with J gene TRBJ2-7, with 7 positions matching TRBD1. With 7 bases clipped from V and 0 bases from J, the junction kept 18 bases outside the gene matches. The CDR3 runs 18 residues. The germline V gene encodes CDR1 MNHEY and CDR2 SVGEGT. The CDR3 bases are TGTGCCAGCAAGAGACAGGGAGTGTGGACCACATACTCCTACGAGCAGTACTTC. Protein: CASKRQGVWTTYSYEQYF.

This clonotype was seen at least ten times. This rearrangement joins TRBV5-1 to TRBJ2-1; TRBD2 matches at 10 bases. V gave up 3 bases and J gave up 9 bases; unmatched junction bases: 9. The CDR3 has 15 amino acids. Germline CDR1 reads SGHRS; CDR2 reads YFSETQ. CDR3 sequence reads: CASSSLAGWEGEQFF. The DNA of the CDR3 is TGCGCCAGCAGCTCACTAGCGGGATGGGAGGGTGAGCAGTTCTTC.

The genes are TRBV9 and TRBJ2-1, with D possibly being TRBD1 (6 bases). Trimming stripped 4 bases from V and 7 bases from J, with 18 bases between. The CDR3 covers 15 residues. Germline lookup yields CDR1 SGDLS and CDR2 YYNGEE. This CDR3 reads CASSSPGHRGNEQFF. In nucleotides, the CDR3 is TGTGCCAGCAGCTCACCGGGACACCGAGGTAATGAGCAGTTCTTC.

This clonotype was seen a handful of times. The chain employs TRBV27 and TRBJ2-3, with D possibly being TRBD1 (6 bases). Germline loops: CDR1 MNHEY, CDR2 SMNVEV (reference sequence). The CDR3 sequence is 14 residues long. V lost 2 bases to trimming and J lost 6 bases, with 12 bases between them. This CDR3 is CASSLSAGADTQYF. CDR3 DNA sequence: TGTGCCAGCAGTTTAAGCGCAGGGGCGGATACGCAGTATTTT.

This clonotype showed up many times. The chain combines TRBV19 with TRBJ2-2; D call uncertain. The CDR3 contains 15 residues. Trimming cost V 1 base and J 7 bases, with 13 bases left between them. Germline V gene sequence: CDR1 LNHDA, CDR2 SQIVND (reference sequence). The CDR3 coding sequence is TGTGCCAGTAGTATAGCACCCGTAGTGGTCGGGGAGCTGTTTTTT. Amino acids: CASSIAPVVVGELFF.